A selection of T cell receptor beta chains follows, all from one sample in a study of siplizumab effects on memory and regulatory T cells. Sequenced by immunoSEQ multiplex PCR; TCRdb stores in-frame clones only, minus some. In the table there are 90,000 to 120,000 clones, 94% of which are singletons. Sample: Tregs sorted from blood. The source is a human donor in good health. The CDR3 runs from the conserved cysteine through the conserved F or W. Each record gives: CDR3 DNA, CDR3 protein, clone size, J gene, D gene, V gene. A D gene is named only where the DNA matches it firmly. Clone size is not always given. Where it is, it says once, few, many or a class for expanded clones.

CDR3 DNA: TGTGCCAGTAGTATAGTACCCTGGTACGAGCAGTACTTC
CDR3 protein: CASSIVPWYEQYF
clone size: NA
J gene: TRBJ2-7
D gene: NA
V gene: TRBV19

CDR3 DNA: TGCGCCAGCAGCTCAAGCACAGATACGCAGTATTTT
CDR3 protein: CASSSSTDTQYF
clone size: NA
J gene: TRBJ2-3
D gene: NA
V gene: TRBV5-1

CDR3 DNA: TGTGCCAGCAGCAAAAGGGGACAGGGGATAAGGGGCCGTTACGAGCAGTACTTC
CDR3 protein: CASSKRGQGIRGRYEQYF
clone size: NA
J gene: TRBJ2-7
D gene: NA
V gene: TRBV21-1

CDR3 DNA: TGTGCCAGCAGCTTAGGGGGACAGCTCTATGGCTACACCTTC
CDR3 protein: CASSLGGQLYGYTF
clone size: NA
J gene: TRBJ1-2
D gene: TRBD1
V gene: TRBV11-2

CDR3 DNA: TGCGCCAGCAGCTACAGGGGGGAAGAGACCCAGTACTTC
CDR3 protein: CASSYRGEETQYF
clone size: NA
J gene: TRBJ2-5
D gene: TRBD1
V gene: TRBV5-1

CDR3 DNA: TGTGCCAGTAGTATAGGACTAGCGGGAGAGCAGTTCTTC
CDR3 protein: CASSIGLAGEQFF
clone size: NA
J gene: TRBJ2-1
D gene: TRBD2
V gene: TRBV19

CDR3 DNA: TGCGCCAGCAGCAGTGGCAGGGGGAAGACCCAGTACTTC
CDR3 protein: CASSSGRGKTQYF
clone size: NA
J gene: TRBJ2-5
D gene: TRBD1
V gene: TRBV5-1

CDR3 DNA: TGTGCCAGCAGCTACCCGGTCGCCTACCTCTCCTACAATGAGCAGTTCTTC
CDR3 protein: CASSYPVAYLSYNEQFF
clone size: NA
J gene: TRBJ2-1
D gene: NA
V gene: TRBV7-8

CDR3 DNA: TGTGCCACCAGCAGAGTGGACAGGGTTTTTTATGGCTACACCTTC
CDR3 protein: CATSRVDRVFYGYTF
clone size: few
J gene: TRBJ1-2
D gene: TRBD1
V gene: TRBV15

CDR3 DNA: TGTGCCAGTAGTATAGCTGGCGGGACTACCGGGGAGCTGTTTTTT
CDR3 protein: CASSIAGGTTGELFF
clone size: NA
J gene: TRBJ2-2
D gene: NA
V gene: TRBV19

CDR3 DNA: TGTGCCAGCAGTAAAACTGGTAGGGCACCCACTGAAGCTTTCTTT
CDR3 protein: CASSKTGRAPTEAFF
clone size: NA
J gene: TRBJ1-1
D gene: NA
V gene: TRBV11-2

CDR3 DNA: TGTGCCAGCAGCTCACGACCGGGACAGGTGATGGGGGATACGCAGTATTTT
CDR3 protein: CASSSRPGQVMGDTQYF
clone size: NA
J gene: TRBJ2-3
D gene: TRBD1
V gene: TRBV7-2

CDR3 DNA: TGTGCCAGCAGCCAAACGGATGGTCTAGCGGAGCTCAATGAGCAGTTCTTC
CDR3 protein: CASSQTDGLAELNEQFF
clone size: NA
J gene: TRBJ2-1
D gene: TRBD2
V gene: TRBV14

CDR3 DNA: TGTGCCAGCGTGGGGATTAGGGGGACAGGCCGCGGTCAGCCCCAGCATTTT
CDR3 protein: CASVGIRGTGRGQPQHF
clone size: NA
J gene: TRBJ1-5
D gene: TRBD1
V gene: TRBV28

CDR3 DNA: TGTGCCAGCAGTTTAGGACGCATGATCGATCAGCCCCAGCATTTT
CDR3 protein: CASSLGRMIDQPQHF
clone size: NA
J gene: TRBJ1-5
D gene: NA
V gene: TRBV28

CDR3 DNA: TGTGCCAGCAGCTTGGCGTTTGAGACCCAGTACTTC
CDR3 protein: CASSLAFETQYF
clone size: NA
J gene: TRBJ2-5
D gene: NA
V gene: TRBV7-2

CDR3 DNA: TGTGCCAGCAGCCAAGGGGTAAGGTCGAGCGGGCCACGTACGAATGAGCAGTTCTTC
CDR3 protein: CASSQGVRSSGPRTNEQFF
clone size: NA
J gene: TRBJ2-1
D gene: NA
V gene: TRBV4-2

CDR3 DNA: TGTGCCAGCAGTGCGGAGCCAGCCTCTGAAAAACTGTTTTTT
CDR3 protein: CASSAEPASEKLFF
clone size: few
J gene: TRBJ1-4
D gene: NA
V gene: TRBV6-1

CDR3 DNA: TGTGCCAGCAGCTTAGAAGGGTTTGCGGTCTTAAACACTGAAGCTTTCTTT
CDR3 protein: CASSLEGFAVLNTEAFF
clone size: NA
J gene: TRBJ1-1
D gene: NA
V gene: TRBV7-9

CDR3 DNA: TGTGCCAGCAGCTGGCCACAGGGCCTATATGGCTACACCTTC
CDR3 protein: CASSWPQGLYGYTF
clone size: once
J gene: TRBJ1-2
D gene: NA
V gene: TRBV5-5

CDR3 DNA: TGCGCCAGCAGCGAAGGACTAGCGGGGTACAATGAGCAGTTCTTC
CDR3 protein: CASSEGLAGYNEQFF
clone size: NA
J gene: TRBJ2-1
D gene: TRBD2
V gene: TRBV10-1

CDR3 DNA: TGCAGCCCCGAACTAGCGGGAGGGCCATTCAGCACAGATACGCAGTATTTT
CDR3 protein: CSPELAGGPFSTDTQYF
clone size: NA
J gene: TRBJ2-3
D gene: TRBD2
V gene: TRBV29-1

CDR3 DNA: TGTGCCAGCAGTTACTCGGTATGGAACGAGCAGTACTTC
CDR3 protein: CASSYSVWNEQYF
clone size: NA
J gene: TRBJ2-7
D gene: NA
V gene: TRBV6-5

CDR3 DNA: TGCGCCAGCAGCATCGGGACTGTATCCTACGAGCAATACTTC
CDR3 protein: CASSIGTVSYEQYF
clone size: NA
J gene: TRBJ2-5
D gene: NA
V gene: TRBV5-1

CDR3 DNA: TGCGCCAGCAGCCAAGACCCCTACATGGGCTACACCTTC
CDR3 protein: CASSQDPYMGYTF
clone size: NA
J gene: TRBJ1-2
D gene: NA
V gene: TRBV4-1

CDR3 DNA: TGTGCCTGGAGTGTAACAGATCACAATCAGCCCCAGCATTTT
CDR3 protein: CAWSVTDHNQPQHF
clone size: NA
J gene: TRBJ1-5
D gene: NA
V gene: TRBV30

CDR3 DNA: TGTGCCAGCAGCGTGGGGATTTTGTCGAGTTACACTGAAGCTTTCTTT
CDR3 protein: CASSVGILSSYTEAFF
clone size: NA
J gene: TRBJ1-1
D gene: NA
V gene: TRBV9

CDR3 DNA: TGTGCCACCAGCCGAGCCCTAACTAGCGGGAACACCGGGGAGCTGTTTTTT
CDR3 protein: CATSRALTSGNTGELFF
clone size: NA
J gene: TRBJ2-2
D gene: TRBD2
V gene: TRBV15

CDR3 DNA: TGTGCCAGCAGCCTACAGGGGAGTACCTACGAGCAGTACTTC
CDR3 protein: CASSLQGSTYEQYF
clone size: NA
J gene: TRBJ2-7
D gene: TRBD1
V gene: TRBV6-5

CDR3 DNA: TGTGCCAGCAGTTACTCGAATCCAGCTTTGGGGGATACGCAGTATTTT
CDR3 protein: CASSYSNPALGDTQYF
clone size: NA
J gene: TRBJ2-3
D gene: NA
V gene: TRBV6-8

CDR3 DNA: TGTGCCAGCAGTTTGGGGAATACGCAGTATTTT
CDR3 protein: CASSLGNTQYF
clone size: NA
J gene: TRBJ2-3
D gene: NA
V gene: TRBV27

CDR3 DNA: TGTGCCAGCAGTTACGGTCGGGAGGGATACGAGCAGTACTTC
CDR3 protein: CASSYGREGYEQYF
clone size: NA
J gene: TRBJ2-7
D gene: TRBD2
V gene: TRBV6-6

CDR3 DNA: TGTGCCAGCAACCCCCGGGGGGGGTTCGGCTACGAGCAGTACTTC
CDR3 protein: CASNPRGGFGYEQYF
clone size: NA
J gene: TRBJ2-7
D gene: TRBD2
V gene: TRBV28

CDR3 DNA: TGTGCCAGCAGTATAAACCGACTAGCGGGAATAGCAGATACGCAGTATTTT
CDR3 protein: CASSINRLAGIADTQYF
clone size: NA
J gene: TRBJ2-3
D gene: TRBD2
V gene: TRBV2

CDR3 DNA: TGTGCCAGCAGGGGACTAGCGGGAGACGGTGGGGACATTCAGTACTTC
CDR3 protein: CASRGLAGDGGDIQYF
clone size: NA
J gene: TRBJ2-4
D gene: TRBD2
V gene: TRBV27

CDR3 DNA: TGTGCCAGTAGTTCTACAGGGGGCCTGGACATTCAGTACTTC
CDR3 protein: CASSSTGGLDIQYF
clone size: NA
J gene: TRBJ2-4
D gene: TRBD1
V gene: TRBV19

CDR3 DNA: TGCGCCAGCAGCCAAGATCTCGGGAGGCCAGATACGCAGTATTTT
CDR3 protein: CASSQDLGRPDTQYF
clone size: NA
J gene: TRBJ2-3
D gene: TRBD2
V gene: TRBV4-1

CDR3 DNA: TGTGCCAGTAGTATGGGCCCCAAGGGGCGACCTAACTATGGCTACACCTTC
CDR3 protein: CASSMGPKGRPNYGYTF
clone size: NA
J gene: TRBJ1-2
D gene: NA
V gene: TRBV19

CDR3 DNA: TGTGCCATCAGTGACCAAGGGGGTTGGGAGGAAAAACTGTTTTTT
CDR3 protein: CAISDQGGWEEKLFF
clone size: NA
J gene: TRBJ1-4
D gene: NA
V gene: TRBV10-3